Sequencing of this T cell receptor beta chain was carried out in a study of radiation and T cells in renal cell carcinoma. Whole-study results and caveats: Pretreatment tumor biopsies were lacking, so baseline clonotypes are unknown.

Libraries were prepared by immunoSEQ multiplex PCR; TCRdb keeps only in-frame clonotypes and omits some of them. The data hold 150,000 to 190,000 clones, with roughly 90% observed a single time. Concerning this clone: The antigen remains unidentified.

Time point: blood 2 weeks post-SBRT. Indicated treatment: 15 Gy SBRT to primary tumor, nephrectomy 4 weeks later. Blood was sampled at baseline, 2 weeks and 4 weeks after SBRT. The source is a woman between 50 and 59 years old with renal cell carcinoma. The source was blood, collected from a patient whose treatment included radiotherapy and nephrectomy.

The CDR3 nucleotides are TGCGCCAGCAGCGACAGGGCAAACTATGGCTACACCTTC. This encodes CASSDRANYGYTF. This chain links TRBV5-1 with TRBJ1-2, with 7 bases fitting TRBD1. The trim removed 4 bases at V and 2 bases at J, leaving 2 bases unmatched. Looked up from germline, CDR1 is SGHRS and CDR2 is YFSETQ. The CDR3 covers 13 residues.